Reported below is one T cell receptor beta chain. The antigen remains unidentified. This specimen belongs to a study of T cell clones after liver transplantation. Study-wide findings and caveats: Post-transplant, graft-donor-reactive CD4 TCRbeta sequences in blood dropped significantly in 5 of 8 subjects.

This CDR3 is 15 amino acids long. Trimming at V came to 8 bases and at J to 7 bases, leaving 12 bases not matched to a gene. Germline loops: CDR1 MRHNA, CDR2 SNTAGT. Sequencing was performed with immunoSEQ multiplex PCR; in TCRdb, only in-frame clones are kept and a portion is missing. Of 93,000 or so clones listed, about 88% were seen once; the top ten hold approximately 3%. The chain couples TRBV6-4 to TRBJ2-3, with 10 bases that match TRBD2. The sequence was obtained from a human patient who received a liver transplant. Some T cells may be transferred from the graft donor. The source was CD4+ T cells from blood, collected approximately 45 months after liver transplant. CDR3 coding DNA: TGTGCCAGCGGGGAGCGGGAGGGCCTTCGGCATACGCAGTATTTT. Translation: CASGEREGLRHTQYF.